The 31 T cell receptor beta chains below were found in one sample sequenced in a study of cytomegalovirus exposure and HLA in healthy donors (dated by TCRdb to 2016 to 2017). The method behind the library was the immunoSEQ multiplex PCR assay. A mixture of 60 forward primers for TCR Vbeta segments and 13 reverse primers for TCR Jbeta segments was used in the multiplex PCR. TCRdb obtained this table from immuneACCESS and retained in-frame rearrangements with V and J assigned. These tables miss some clones; where compared with another copy, unresolved V genes account for less than half of the shortfall, and the remainder is unexplained. Within this sample are about 110,000 clones, with about 80% of them counted one time only. The ten most abundant clones make up around 2.9% of the sample. Sequencing input: PBMCs. The receptors here all came from a woman aged 55-70 years in good health and CMV-seropositive.

The chain uses TRBV6-1 and TRBJ2-3; the D gene is possibly TRBD2 (7 bases). CDR3 length equals 15 residues. The ends were cut back, 7 bases at V and 0 bases at J, with 14 bases in the middle. Germline CDR1 and CDR2: MNHNS and SASEGT. CDR3 amino acids: CASNPGGVSTDTQYF. The CDR3 DNA follows: TGTGCCAGCAATCCGGGGGGCGTTAGCACAGATACGCAGTATTTT.

The V and J genes are TRBV7-9 and TRBJ2-1; possible D gene TRBD2, 6 bases. This CDR3 has 11 residues. The V and J ends lost 4 bases and 15 bases respectively, with 13 bases between them. Looked up from germline, CDR1 is SEHNR and CDR2 is FQNEAQ (reference sequence). CDR3 nucleotides: TGTGCCAGCAGCTACGGAGGGGAACGGTTCTTC. Its protein is CASSYGGERFF.

V usage is TRBV29-1 and J usage is TRBJ2-7, with 12 bases identical to TRBD2. This CDR3 contains 13 residues. Germline values: CDR1 SQVTM, CDR2 ANQGSEA. After removal of 7 bases from V and 3 bases from J, the junction contained 4 bases not matched to a gene. CDR3 sequence reads: CSAGLAGYYEQYF. In nucleotides, the CDR3 is TGCAGCGCCGGACTAGCGGGATACTACGAGCAGTACTTC.

The rearrangement links TRBV28 to TRBJ2-7, with a tentative D call TRBD1 (6 bases). The CDR3 extends over 15 amino acids. Trimming took off 6 bases at V and 0 bases at J, with 15 bases between the two ends. Germline V gene sequence: CDR1 MDHEN, CDR2 SYDVKM. Written as DNA, the CDR3 is TGTGCCAGCAGCTTGGATCAGGGACACTCCTACGAGCAGTACTTC. Its translation is CASSLDQGHSYEQYF.

The chain employs TRBV18 and TRBJ1-5, with D maybe TRBD1 (5 bases). V dropped 3 bases and J dropped 1 base, with 16 bases sitting between them. Germline V gives CDR1 KGHSH, CDR2 LQKENI. The CDR3 runs 17 residues. CDR3 coding DNA: TGTGCCAGCTCACCTTTCGTAGGGGAAGAGAGCAATCAGCCCCAGCATTTT. Translation gives CASSPFVGEESNQPQHF.

The chain couples TRBV15 to TRBJ2-7, with 7 nucleotides matching TRBD1. The V gene end was trimmed by 1 base and the J gene end by 3 bases; junction bases not matched to a gene: 9. The germline gives CDR1 LNHNV, CDR2 YYDKDF (reference sequence). This CDR3 comprises 16 residues. The CDR3 sequence: CATSRVGRGGDYEQYF. In nucleotides, the CDR3 is TGTGCCACCAGCAGAGTTGGGAGAGGGGGCGACTACGAGCAGTACTTC.

This chain links TRBV14 with TRBJ2-1, with a tentative D call TRBD1 (6 bases). The V end lost 5 bases, the J end lost 2 bases, and 19 bases lay between the germline ends. The CDR3 consists of 17 residues. Germline V gives CDR1 SGHDN, CDR2 FVKESK. The CDR3 DNA reads TGTGCCAGCAGCTCTCCCGAAGGGGGATCTACCTACAATGAGCAGTTCTTC. This gives the protein CASSSPEGGSTYNEQFF.

This rearrangement joins TRBV5-1 to TRBJ1-1; 7 bases are shared with TRBD1. This CDR3 is 18 amino acids long. Germline V gives CDR1 SGHRS, CDR2 YFSETQ. The J segment lost 5 bases and the V segment lost 3 bases, leaving 19 bases of the junction unmatched. In DNA, the CDR3 is TGCGCCAGCAGCTACGACCGAACGGAAACAGGGGATGAGACTGAAGCTTTCTTT. The encoded protein is CASSYDRTETGDETEAFF.

This chain uses TRBV9 with TRBJ2-1; 9 bases agree with TRBD2. The V gene end was trimmed by 2 bases and the J gene end by 2 bases; junction bases not matched to a gene: 5. This CDR3 is 16 amino acids long. CDR1 and CDR2 from the germline V gene are SGDLS and YYNGEE. CDR3 in amino acids: CASSVDSGSTYNEQFF. CDR3 bases: TGTGCCAGCAGCGTCGATAGCGGGAGTACCTACAATGAGCAGTTCTTC.

The chain couples TRBV19 to TRBJ2-7; 10 nucleotides line up with TRBD2. The junction had 2 bases not matched to a gene; V was cut back by 4 bases and J by 2 bases. The germline CDR1 and CDR2 sequences are LNHDA and SQIVND (reference sequence). This CDR3 spans 14 amino acids. CDR3 DNA: TGTGCCAGTAGTACACTAGCGGGACCCTACGAGCAGTACTTC. Protein: CASSTLAGPYEQYF.

This chain connects TRBV7-9 to TRBJ2-5; 8 bases align to TRBD2. The end of the DNA fits TRBJ2-7 better, so the J call may be wrong. The CDR3 extends over 14 amino acids. CDR1 is SEHNR and CDR2 is FQNEAQ in the germline V gene (reference sequence). The CDR3 loop is CASSERESSYEQYF. Here the CDR3 DNA reads TGTGCCAGCTCGGAGCGGGAGAGCTCCTACGAGCAGTACTTC.

The chain combines TRBV19 with TRBJ1-4, with 7 positions matching TRBD1. CDR1 is LNHDA, CDR2 SQIVND, per germline (reference sequence). This CDR3 comprises 16 residues. J gave up 3 bases and V 5 bases, and 9 bases lay outside the gene matches. CDR3 protein: CASSDRVVAANEKLFF. CDR3 DNA sequence: TGTGCCAGTAGTGACAGGGTGGTGGCGGCTAATGAAAAACTGTTTTTT.

The rearrangement joins TRBV9 to TRBJ2-1; 11 nucleotides align to TRBD2. The ends lost 1 base at V and 5 bases at J; junction bases unmatched: 8. Germline V gene data show CDR1 as SGDLS and CDR2 as YYNGEE. The CDR3 spans 17 residues. The CDR3 sequence is CASSVSSRLAGNNEQFF. In DNA, the CDR3 is TGTGCCAGCAGCGTATCATCCCGACTAGCGGGGAACAATGAGCAGTTCTTC.

The rearrangement uses TRBV6-4 and TRBJ2-1; 10 bases map to TRBD2. The CDR3 length is 15 residues. Germline V lookup: CDR1 MRHNA, CDR2 SNTAGT. V shed 2 bases, J shed 2 bases, and the junction held 0 bases outside the gene matches. For the CDR3, the DNA is TGTGCCAGCAGTGACCTAGCGGGGGCCTACAATGAGCAGTTCTTC. This gives the protein CASSDLAGAYNEQFF.

This clone occurred a few times. The V and J genes are TRBV28 and TRBJ1-1; D not certain. Between the trimmed V and J ends, which lost 2 bases and 8 bases, there was a span of 6 bases. Germline CDR1 is MDHEN and CDR2 is SYDVKM. The CDR3 is made up of 11 amino acids. The DNA for the CDR3 is TGTGCCAGCAGTTTAGGCAGGGAAGCTTTCTTT. It encodes CASSLGREAFF.

The chain links TRBV5-4 to TRBJ1-2, with D maybe TRBD1 (5 bases). CDR3 length: 13 amino acids. Germline loops: CDR1 SGHNT, CDR2 YYREEE (reference sequence). V lost 2 bases and J lost 4, with 9 bases in between. Here the CDR3 reads CASSLDSPYGYTF. The CDR3 DNA follows: TGTGCCAGCAGCTTAGACAGTCCCTATGGCTACACCTTC. The full variable domain, its missing parts supplied by reference TRBV5-4 and TRBJ1-2, is ETGVTQSPTHLIKTRGQQVTLRCSSQSGHNTVSWYQQALGQGPQFIFQYYREEENGRGNFPPRFSGLQFPNYSSELNVNALELDDSALYLCASSLDSPYGYTFGSGTRLTVV.

In this sample, this clone turned up a few times. The rearrangement uses TRBV5-1 and TRBJ2-1; possible D gene TRBD1, 6 bases. V shed 2 bases and J shed 6 bases, with 15 bases lying between them. The length of the CDR3 is 15 residues. The V gene's germline CDR1 is SGHRS and CDR2 YFSETQ. The CDR3 here is CASSFGELRGNEQFF. The CDR3 DNA reads TGCGCCAGCAGCTTTGGGGAACTCAGGGGCAATGAGCAGTTCTTC.

The chain recombines TRBV9 with TRBJ2-2; D might be TRBD2 (5 bases). Germline CDR1 SGDLS, CDR2 YYNGEE. There are 16 residues in the CDR3. Trimming took off 4 bases at V and 8 bases at J, with 21 bases between the two ends. Here the CDR3 DNA reads TGTGCCAGCAGCCCGGAACTAGGTCCTAAAAGAGGGGAGCTGTTTTTT. Translating gives CASSPELGPKRGELFF. The whole variable domain, remainder taken from reference TRBV9 and TRBJ2-2, is DSGVTQTPKHLITATGQRVTLRCSPRSGDLSVYWYQQSLDQGLQFLIQYYNGEERAKGNILERFSAQQFPDLHSELNLSSLELGDSALYFCASSPELGPKRGELFFGEGSRLTVL.

The rearrangement links TRBV2 to TRBJ1-1; unclear D gene. Trimming cost V 6 bases and J 4 bases, with 12 bases left between them. CDR1 is SNHLY, CDR2 FYNNEI, per germline. This CDR3 region has 13 residues. CDR3: CASRAQDGTEAFF. CDR3 DNA: TGTGCCAGCAGGGCCCAGGATGGCACTGAAGCTTTCTTT.

The chain joins TRBV19 to TRBJ1-2; 9 nucleotides align to TRBD1. This CDR3 comprises 15 residues. The trim removed 5 bases at V and 6 bases at J, leaving 10 bases unmatched. Germline V gives CDR1 LNHDA, CDR2 SQIVND (reference sequence). Here the CDR3 DNA reads TGTGCCAGTAGTGTGTCGGACAGGGGCAACCATGGCTACACCTTC. Residues: CASSVSDRGNHGYTF.

This sequence joins TRBV18 and TRBJ2-3; no reliable D call. Germline values: CDR1 KGHSH, CDR2 LQKENI. The CDR3 covers 14 residues. V lost 4 bases, J lost 1 base, and 9 bases lay in between. This CDR3 is CASSQVTGTDTQYF. CDR3 in DNA: TGTGCCAGCTCACAAGTAACAGGCACAGATACGCAGTATTTT.

V gene TRBV9 combines with J gene TRBJ2-1; D call uncertain. Trimming pared 0 bases from V and 6 bases from J, leaving 4 bases between. CDR1 and CDR2 from the germline V gene are SGDLS and YYNGEE. The CDR3 covers 12 residues. This CDR3 reads CASSVVSNEQFF. CDR3 DNA sequence: TGTGCCAGCAGCGTAGTTAGCAATGAGCAGTTCTTC.

The chain uses TRBV6-5 and TRBJ2-7, with 9 bases identical to TRBD1. The CDR3 runs 15 residues. Germline V lookup: CDR1 MNHEY, CDR2 SVGAGI. Trimming cost V 5 bases and J 7 bases; bases outside gene matches: 12. CDR3 in DNA: TGTGCCAGCAGTAGCACCGGGACAGGGTATTTAGAGCAGTACTTC. Encoded protein: CASSSTGTGYLEQYF.

The chain employs TRBV6-6 and TRBJ1-2; 9 bases agree with TRBD1. The CDR3 is made up of 16 amino acids. Germline loops: CDR1 MNHNY, CDR2 SVGAGI (reference sequence). Unmatched junction bases numbered 12, after V lost 3 bases and J lost 7 bases. This CDR3 is CASSYSPGQGSSGYTF. CDR3 coding DNA: TGTGCCAGCAGTTATTCCCCGGGACAGGGTTCCTCTGGCTACACCTTC.

V and J are TRBV27 and TRBJ2-1; TRBD1 matches at 7 bases. Trimming at V came to 3 bases and at J to 3 bases, leaving 2 bases not matched to a gene. The CDR3 extends over 14 amino acids. Per germline, CDR1 MNHEY and CDR2 SMNVEV (reference sequence). The DNA of the CDR3 is TGTGCCAGCAGTTTTGACAGGGACTACAATGAGCAGTTCTTC. Translating gives CASSFDRDYNEQFF.

The chain couples TRBV9 to TRBJ2-7; 8 positions match TRBD2. CDR1 and CDR2 (germline): SGDLS, YYNGEE. Losses at the gene ends were 0 bases for V and 2 bases for J; bases not matched to a gene: 4. This CDR3 region has 15 residues. The CDR3: CASSVAGGTPYEQYF. CDR3 coding DNA: TGTGCCAGCAGCGTAGCGGGAGGGACCCCCTACGAGCAGTACTTC.

The chain combines TRBV7-2 with TRBJ1-1; 8 bases fit TRBD1. CDR3 length: 13 amino acids. The V segment lost 5 bases and the J segment 1 base; nucleotides outside the gene matches: 0. Looked up from germline, CDR1 is SGHTA and CDR2 is FQGNSA. The CDR3 sequence: CASSGQGNTEAFF. CDR3 in DNA: TGTGCCAGCAGCGGACAGGGGAACACTGAAGCTTTCTTT.

The rearrangement joins TRBV5-4 to TRBJ2-7, with 12 bases fitting TRBD2. The CDR3 is made up of 16 amino acids. Germline loops: CDR1 SGHNT, CDR2 YYREEE (reference sequence). The J segment lost 5 bases and the V segment lost 0 bases, leaving 6 bases of the junction unmatched. The CDR3 bases are TGTGCCAGCAGCTTGGTTGCTAGCGGGAGGGCCGACGAGCAGTACTTC. It specifies CASSLVASGRADEQYF.

The chain couples TRBV21-1 to TRBJ1-1; the table's D gene call, TRBD1, was not cross checked with the DNA. TRBV21-1 is classified as a pseudogene. The CDR3 extends over 16 amino acids. The CDR3 region is CASSKEGDRVGTEAFF. The DNA for the CDR3 is TGTGCCAGCAGCAAAGAGGGGGACAGGGTGGGAACTGAAGCTTTCTTT.

This clone was seen only once. The chain carries TRBV6-6 and TRBJ1-2; possible D gene TRBD1, 5 bases. Germline V gives CDR1 MNHNY, CDR2 SVGAGI (reference sequence). Trimming pared 0 bases from V and 4 bases from J, leaving 12 bases between. The CDR3 totals 15 residues. The CDR3 protein is CASSYSRTGPYGYTF. The CDR3 DNA reads as TGTGCCAGCAGTTACTCGCGTACAGGTCCCTATGGCTACACCTTC.

The gene calls are TRBV4-2 and TRBJ2-7; 7 bases line up with TRBD2. CDR1 and CDR2 (germline): LGHNA, YNFKEQ. The CDR3 consists of 15 residues. V lost 3 bases to trimming and J lost 0 bases; unmatched junction nucleotides: 5. The CDR3 DNA reads as TGTGCCAGCAGCCAGAGAGCGGGAAGCTCCTACGAGCAGTACTTC. Translated: CASSQRAGSSYEQYF.